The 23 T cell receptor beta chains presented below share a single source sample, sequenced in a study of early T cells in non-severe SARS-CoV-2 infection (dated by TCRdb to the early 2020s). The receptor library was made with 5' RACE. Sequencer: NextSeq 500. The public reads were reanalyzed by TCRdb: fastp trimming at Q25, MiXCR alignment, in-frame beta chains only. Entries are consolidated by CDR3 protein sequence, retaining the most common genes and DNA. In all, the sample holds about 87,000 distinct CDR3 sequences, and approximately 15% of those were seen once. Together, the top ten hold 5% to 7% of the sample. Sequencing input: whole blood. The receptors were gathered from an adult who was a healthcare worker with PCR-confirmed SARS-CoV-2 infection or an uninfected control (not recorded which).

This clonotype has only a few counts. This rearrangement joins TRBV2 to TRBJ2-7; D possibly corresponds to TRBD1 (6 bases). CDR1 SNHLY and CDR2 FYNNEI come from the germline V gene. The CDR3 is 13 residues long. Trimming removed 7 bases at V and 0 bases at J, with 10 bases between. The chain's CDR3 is CASKETGSYEQYF. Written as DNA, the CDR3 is TGTGCCAGCAAGGAGACAGGCTCCTACGAGCAGTACTTC.

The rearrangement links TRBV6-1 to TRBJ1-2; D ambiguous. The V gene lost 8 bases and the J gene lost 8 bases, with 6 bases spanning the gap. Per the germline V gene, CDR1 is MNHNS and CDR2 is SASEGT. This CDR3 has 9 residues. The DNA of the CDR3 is TGTGCCAGCGTAACCGGCTACACCTTC. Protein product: CASVTGYTF.

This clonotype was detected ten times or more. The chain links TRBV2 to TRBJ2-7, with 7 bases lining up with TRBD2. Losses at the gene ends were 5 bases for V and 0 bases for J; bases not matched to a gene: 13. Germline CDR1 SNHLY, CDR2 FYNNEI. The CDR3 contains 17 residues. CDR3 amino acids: CASSRTRVFVDSYEQYF. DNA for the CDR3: TGTGCCAGCAGTCGGACTAGGGTTTTTGTGGACTCCTACGAGCAGTACTTC.

In DNA, the CDR3 is TGTGCCAGCAGTTTAGAACTAGGGGTACGCAATCAGCCCCAGCATTTT. Protein: CASSLELGVRNQPQHF. This chain links TRBV28 with TRBJ1-5, with TRBD1 as a possible D gene (5 bases). Trimming pared 2 bases from V and 2 bases from J, leaving 13 bases between. Germline CDR1 reads MDHEN; CDR2 reads SYDVKM. This CDR3 region has 16 residues.

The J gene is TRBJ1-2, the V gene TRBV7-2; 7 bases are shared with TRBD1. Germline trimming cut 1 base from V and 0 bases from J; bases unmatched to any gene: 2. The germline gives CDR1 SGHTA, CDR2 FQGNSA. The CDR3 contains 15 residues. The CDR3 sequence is CASSLGGTANYGYTF. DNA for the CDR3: TGTGCCAGCAGCTTAGGAGGGACAGCTAACTATGGCTACACCTTC.

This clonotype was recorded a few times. CDR3 region: CSASDPLGYEQYF. Written as DNA, the CDR3 is TGCAGTGCTAGTGATCCTCTGGGATACGAGCAGTACTTC. This rearrangement joins TRBV20-1 to TRBJ2-7; D unclear. Germline CDR1 and CDR2: DFQATT and SNEGSKA (reference sequence). CDR3 length equals 13 residues. Deletions cut 3 bases from V and 4 bases from J, with 13 bases between.

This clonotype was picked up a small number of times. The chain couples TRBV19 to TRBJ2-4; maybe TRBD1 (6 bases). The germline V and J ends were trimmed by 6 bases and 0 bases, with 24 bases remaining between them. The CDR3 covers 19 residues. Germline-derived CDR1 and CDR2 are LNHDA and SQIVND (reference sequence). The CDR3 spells CASRGPGTPRDLAKNIQYF. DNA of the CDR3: TGTGCCAGTAGGGGCCCTGGGACACCCAGAGATTTAGCCAAAAACATTCAGTACTTC.

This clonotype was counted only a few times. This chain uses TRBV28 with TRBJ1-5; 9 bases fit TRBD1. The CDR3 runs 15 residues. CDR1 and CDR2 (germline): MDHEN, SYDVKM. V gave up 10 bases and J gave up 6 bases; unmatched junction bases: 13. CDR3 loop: CATLPRDRVSQPQHF. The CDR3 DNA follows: TGTGCCACTCTTCCCCGGGACAGGGTTTCTCAGCCCCAGCATTTT.

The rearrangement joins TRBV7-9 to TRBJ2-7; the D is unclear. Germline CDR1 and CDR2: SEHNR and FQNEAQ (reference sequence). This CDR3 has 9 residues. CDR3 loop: CGGLLEQYF. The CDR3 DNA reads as TGTGGTGGGCTTCTCGAGCAGTACTTC.

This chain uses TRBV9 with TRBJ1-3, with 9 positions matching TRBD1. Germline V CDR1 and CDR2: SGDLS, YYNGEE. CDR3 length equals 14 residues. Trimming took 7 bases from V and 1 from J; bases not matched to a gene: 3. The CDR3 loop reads CASDRGSSGNTIYF. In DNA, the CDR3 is TGTGCCAGCGACAGGGGGTCATCTGGAAACACCATATATTTT.

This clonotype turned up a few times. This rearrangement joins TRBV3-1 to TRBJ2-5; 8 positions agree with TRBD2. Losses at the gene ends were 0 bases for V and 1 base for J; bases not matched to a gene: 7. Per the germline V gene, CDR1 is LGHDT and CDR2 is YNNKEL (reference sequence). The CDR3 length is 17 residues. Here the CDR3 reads CASSQDPPRGGQETQYF. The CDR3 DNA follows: TGTGCCAGCAGCCAAGATCCCCCCCGGGGGGGCCAAGAGACCCAGTACTTC.

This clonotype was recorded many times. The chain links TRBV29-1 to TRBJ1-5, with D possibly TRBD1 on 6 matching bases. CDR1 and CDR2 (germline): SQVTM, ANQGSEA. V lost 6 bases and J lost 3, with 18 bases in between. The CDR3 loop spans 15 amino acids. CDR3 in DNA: TGCAGCGTGGGGGTGTCAGGGGCGACCAATCAGCCCCAGCATTTT. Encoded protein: CSVGVSGATNQPQHF.

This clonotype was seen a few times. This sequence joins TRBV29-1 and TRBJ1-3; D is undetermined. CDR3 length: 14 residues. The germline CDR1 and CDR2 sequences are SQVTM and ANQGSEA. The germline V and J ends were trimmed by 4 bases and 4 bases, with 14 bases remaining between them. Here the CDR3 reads CSVAEPLGGNTIYF. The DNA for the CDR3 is TGCAGCGTTGCGGAGCCCCTGGGGGGAAACACCATATATTTT. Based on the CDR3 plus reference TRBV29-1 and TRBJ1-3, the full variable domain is SAVISQKPSRDICQRGTSLTIQCQVDSQVTMMFWYRQQPGQSLTLIATANQGSEATYESGFVIDKFPISRPNLTFSTLTVSNMSPEDSSIYLCSVAEPLGGNTIYFGEGSWLTVV.

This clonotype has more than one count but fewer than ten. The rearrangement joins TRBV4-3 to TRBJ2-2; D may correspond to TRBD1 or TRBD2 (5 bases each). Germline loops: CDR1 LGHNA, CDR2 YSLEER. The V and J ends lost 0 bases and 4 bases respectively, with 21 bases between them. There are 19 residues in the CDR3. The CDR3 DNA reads TGCGCCAGCAGCCAAGATAGTGGGACCGTAAGGGTGCTCACCGGGGAGCTGTTTTTT. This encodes CASSQDSGTVRVLTGELFF.

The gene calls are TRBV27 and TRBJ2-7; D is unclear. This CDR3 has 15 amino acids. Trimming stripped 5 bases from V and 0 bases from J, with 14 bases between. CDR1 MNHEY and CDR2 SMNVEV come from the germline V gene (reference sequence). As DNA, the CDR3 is TGTGCCAGCAGTAGTGGGATTTCTAGCTCCTACGAGCAGTACTTC. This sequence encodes CASSSGISSSYEQYF.

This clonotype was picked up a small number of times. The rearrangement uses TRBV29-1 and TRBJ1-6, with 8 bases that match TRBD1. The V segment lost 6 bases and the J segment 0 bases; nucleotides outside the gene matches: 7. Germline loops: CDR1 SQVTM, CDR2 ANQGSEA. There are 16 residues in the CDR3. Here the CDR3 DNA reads TGCAGCGTGAGATGGGGACAGGCCTCCTATAATTCACCCCTCCACTTT. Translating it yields CSVRWGQASYNSPLHF.

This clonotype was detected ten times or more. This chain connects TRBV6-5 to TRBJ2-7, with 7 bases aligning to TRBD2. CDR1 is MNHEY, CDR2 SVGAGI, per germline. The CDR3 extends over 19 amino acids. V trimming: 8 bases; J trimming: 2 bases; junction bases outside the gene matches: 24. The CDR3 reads CASGKRGVLPPGKAYEQYF. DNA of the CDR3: TGTGCCAGCGGCAAACGGGGGGTACTACCCCCGGGAAAAGCCTACGAGCAGTACTTC.

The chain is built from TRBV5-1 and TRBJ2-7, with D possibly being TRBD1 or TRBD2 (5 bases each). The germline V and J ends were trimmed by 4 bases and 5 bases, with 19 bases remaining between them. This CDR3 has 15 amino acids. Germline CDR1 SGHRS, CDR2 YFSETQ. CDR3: CASSLGTLPGNEQYF. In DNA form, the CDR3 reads TGCGCCAGCAGCCTGGGGACCCTCCCGGGGAACGAGCAGTACTTC.

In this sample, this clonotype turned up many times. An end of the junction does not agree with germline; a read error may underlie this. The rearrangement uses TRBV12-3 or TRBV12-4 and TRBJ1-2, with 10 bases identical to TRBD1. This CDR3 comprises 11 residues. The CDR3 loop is CASSSGTGDQF. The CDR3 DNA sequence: TGTGCCAGCAGTTCCGGGACAGGGGACCAATTC.

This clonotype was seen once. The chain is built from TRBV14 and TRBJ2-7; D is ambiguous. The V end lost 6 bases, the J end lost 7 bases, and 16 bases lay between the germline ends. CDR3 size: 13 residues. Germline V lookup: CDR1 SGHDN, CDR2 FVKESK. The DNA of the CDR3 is TGTGCCAGCAGTAACCGGGCCTGGGCGGAGCAGTACTTC. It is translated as CASSNRAWAEQYF.

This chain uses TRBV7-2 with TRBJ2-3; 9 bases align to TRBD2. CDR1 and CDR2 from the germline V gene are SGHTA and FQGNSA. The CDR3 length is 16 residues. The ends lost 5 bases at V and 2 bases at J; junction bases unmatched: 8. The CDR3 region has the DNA TGTGCCAGCAGCCCCGGGACTAGCTACCCCACAGATACGCAGTATTTT. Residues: CASSPGTSYPTDTQYF. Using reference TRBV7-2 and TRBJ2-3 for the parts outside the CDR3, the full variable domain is GAGVSQSPSNKVTEKGKDVELRCDPISGHTALYWYRQSLGQGLEFLIYFQGNSAPDKSGLPSDRFSAERTGGSVSTLTIQRTQQEDSAVYLCASSPGTSYPTDTQYFGPGTRLTVL.

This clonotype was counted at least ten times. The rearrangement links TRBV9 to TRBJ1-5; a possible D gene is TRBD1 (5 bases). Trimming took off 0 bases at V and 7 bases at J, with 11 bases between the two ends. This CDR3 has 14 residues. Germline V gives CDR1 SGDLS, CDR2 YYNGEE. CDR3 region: CASSVGEGWQPQHF. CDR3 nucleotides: TGTGCCAGCAGCGTAGGAGAGGGGTGGCAGCCCCAGCATTTT.

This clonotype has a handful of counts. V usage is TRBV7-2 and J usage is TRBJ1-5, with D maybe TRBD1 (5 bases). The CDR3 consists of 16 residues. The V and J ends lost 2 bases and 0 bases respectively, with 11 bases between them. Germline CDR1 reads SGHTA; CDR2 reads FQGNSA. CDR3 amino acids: CASSLRRGSSNQPQHF. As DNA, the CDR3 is TGTGCCAGCAGCTTAAGGAGGGGATCTAGCAATCAGCCCCAGCATTTT.